Below, one T cell receptor beta chain is given with its context. What it recognizes is unknown. These data are taken from a study of long-term antiretroviral therapy in people with HIV. Study observations and caveats: Narrower CDR3 length ranges marked HIV repertoires relative to controls. Older ART regimens were possibly in use when the blood was collected between about 2004 and 2018.

Until DNA extraction, the samples held between about 0.85-10 million cryopreserved PBMC. Sequencing relied on immunoSEQ assay v3.0, run at survey level. Researchers set sequencing to target roughly 35,000-55,000 T-cell genomes per sample. TCRdb's table, derived via immunoSEQ multiplex PCR, lists solely in-frame clones and lacks some. The sample has 17,000 or so clones, more than 60% seen once. Germline lookup yields CDR1 MNHNY and CDR2 SVGAGI (reference sequence). CDR3 length equals 14 residues. V was pared by 3 bases and J by 3 bases, with 11 bases between. This sequence was found in a man aged 25 to 45 with HIV. Here the sequenced sample was unsorted PBMCs, taken roughly 2.2 years before starting antiretroviral therapy. V gene TRBV6-6 combines with J gene TRBJ1-1; D is unclear. DNA of the CDR3: TGTGCCAGCAGTTATGTCGGGAAGGACACTGAAGCTTTCTTT. It specifies CASSYVGKDTEAFF.